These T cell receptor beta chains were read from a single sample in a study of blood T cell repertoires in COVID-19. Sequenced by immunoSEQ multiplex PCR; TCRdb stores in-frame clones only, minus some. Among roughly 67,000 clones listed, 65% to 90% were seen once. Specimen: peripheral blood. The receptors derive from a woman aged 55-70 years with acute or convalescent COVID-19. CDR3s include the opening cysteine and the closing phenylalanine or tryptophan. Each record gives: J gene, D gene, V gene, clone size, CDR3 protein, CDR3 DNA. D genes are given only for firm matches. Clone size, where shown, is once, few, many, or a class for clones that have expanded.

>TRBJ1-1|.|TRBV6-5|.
CASRYGSLIEAFF
TGTGCCAGCAGGTATGGCAGTTTAATAGAAGCTTTCTTT
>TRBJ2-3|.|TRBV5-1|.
CASSLGGVGTDTQYF
TGCGCCAGCAGCTTGGGCGGGGTGGGCACAGATACGCAGTATTTT
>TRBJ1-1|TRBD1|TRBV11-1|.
CASRGSGGLNTEACF
TGTGCCAGTCGGGGGTCAGGGGGCCTGAACACTGAAGCTTGCTTT
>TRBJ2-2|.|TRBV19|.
CASRWDLNTGELFF
TGTGCCAGTAGATGGGACTTAAACACCGGGGAGCTGTTTTTT
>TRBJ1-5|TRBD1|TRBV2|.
CASSLREGQSQPQHF
TGTGCCAGCAGTCTCAGAGAGGGACAGAGTCAGCCCCAGCATTTT
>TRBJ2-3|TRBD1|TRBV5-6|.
CASSLVDRGSDTQYF
TGTGCCAGCAGCTTGGTAGACAGGGGTTCAGATACGCAGTATTTT
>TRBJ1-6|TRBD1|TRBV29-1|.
CSVEETQGPSYNSPLHF
TGCAGCGTTGAAGAAACACAGGGGCCCTCCTATAATTCACCCCTCCACTTT
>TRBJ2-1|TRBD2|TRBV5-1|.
CASSLGTSIDNEQFF
TGCGCCAGCAGCTTAGGGACTAGCATAGACAATGAGCAGTTCTTC
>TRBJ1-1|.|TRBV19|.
CASTSATGAMNTEAFF
TGTGCCAGTACATCGGCGACAGGTGCTATGAACACTGAAGCTTTCTTT
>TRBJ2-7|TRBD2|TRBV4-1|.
CASSQVGWGGANEQYF
TGCGCCAGCAGCCAAGTAGGATGGGGAGGGGCCAACGAGCAGTACTTC
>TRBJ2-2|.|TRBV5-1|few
CASSSLQGTGELFF
TGCGCCAGCAGTTCTCTACAGGGCACCGGGGAGCTGTTTTTT
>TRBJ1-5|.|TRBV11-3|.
CASSLAADYSNQPQHF
TGTGCCAGCAGCTTAGCGGCAGACTATAGCAATCAGCCCCAGCATTTT
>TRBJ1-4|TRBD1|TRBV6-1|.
CASSENRGRSLWEKLFF
TGTGCCAGCAGTGAAAACAGGGGGCGCTCACTTTGGGAAAAACTGTTTTTT
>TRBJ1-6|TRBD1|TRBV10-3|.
CASRTGFENSPLHF
TGTGCCAGCCGGACAGGGTTCGAAAATTCACCCCTCCACTTT
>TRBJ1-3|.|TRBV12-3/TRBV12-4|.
CAIERGNTIYF
TGTGCCATCGAACGGGGGAACACCATATATTTT
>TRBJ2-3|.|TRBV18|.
CASSPRNADTQYF
TGTGCCAGCTCACCCAGGAACGCAGATACGCAGTATTTT
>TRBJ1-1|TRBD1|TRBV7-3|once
CASSPRQGRNTEAFF
TGTGCCAGCAGCCCCAGACAGGGGCGGAACACTGAAGCTTTCTTT
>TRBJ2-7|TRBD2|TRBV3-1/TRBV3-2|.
CASSQEGLAGGLTNEQYF
TGTGCCAGCAGCCAAGAGGGACTAGCGGGGGGCCTTACGAACGAGCAGTACTTC
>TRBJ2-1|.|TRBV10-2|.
CASSLGGLAYNEQFF
TGCGCCAGCAGTCTCGGGGGACTCGCCTACAATGAGCAGTTCTTC
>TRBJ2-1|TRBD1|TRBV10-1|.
CASRPTGTGPYNEQFF
TGCGCCAGCAGACCCACCGGGACAGGGCCTTACAATGAGCAGTTCTTC
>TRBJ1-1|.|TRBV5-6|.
CASSLLRDTEAFF
TGTGCCAGCAGCCTACTACGGGACACTGAAGCTTTCTTT
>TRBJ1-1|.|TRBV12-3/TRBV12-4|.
CASSPDSITEAFF
TGTGCCAGCAGTCCGGACAGTATTACTGAAGCTTTCTTT
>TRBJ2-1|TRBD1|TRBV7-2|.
CASSLVGTGGKFF
TGTGCCAGCAGCTTAGTCGGGACAGGGGGGAAGTTCTTC
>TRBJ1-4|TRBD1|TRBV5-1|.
CASRLRGTGDEKLFF
TGCGCCAGCAGGTTGAGGGGGACAGGGGATGAAAAACTGTTTTTT
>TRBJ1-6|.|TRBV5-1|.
CASSLDRNNSPLHF
TGCGCCAGCAGCTTAGACAGAAATAATTCACCCCTCCACTTT
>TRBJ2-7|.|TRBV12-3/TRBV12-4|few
CASSLALIYEQYF
TGTGCCAGCAGTTTAGCATTAATCTACGAGCAGTACTTC
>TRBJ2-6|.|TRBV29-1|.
CSVEDGGVPLSGANVLTF
TGCAGCGTTGAAGACGGAGGGGTTCCCCTCTCTGGGGCCAACGTCCTGACTTTC
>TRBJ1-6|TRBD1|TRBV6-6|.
CASSYWGTGESPLHF
TGTGCCAGCAGTTACTGGGGGACAGGGGAGTCACCCCTCCACTTT
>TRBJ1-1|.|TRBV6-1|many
CASSERSTMAFF
TGTGCCAGCAGTGAAAGGAGCACGATGGCTTTCTTT
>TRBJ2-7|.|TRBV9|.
CASSGGQRPNKEQYF
TGTGCCAGCAGCGGAGGACAGAGACCTAATAAGGAGCAGTACTTC
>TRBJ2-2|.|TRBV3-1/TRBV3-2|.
CASSQTQATGELFF
TGTGCCAGCAGCCAAACGCAGGCCACCGGGGAGCTGTTTTTT
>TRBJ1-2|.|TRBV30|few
CAWGQANYGYTF
TGTGCCTGGGGTCAGGCTAACTATGGCTACACCTTC
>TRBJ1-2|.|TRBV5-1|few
CASSLSGYGYTF
TGCGCCAGCAGCCTCTCAGGTTATGGCTACACCTTC
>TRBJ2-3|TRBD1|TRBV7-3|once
CASSFAGGRDTQYF
TGTGCCAGCAGCTTCGCAGGGGGCAGAGATACGCAGTATTTT
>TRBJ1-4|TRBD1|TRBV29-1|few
CSGGTEKGEKLFF
TGCAGCGGCGGGACAGAGAAGGGTGAAAAACTGTTTTTT
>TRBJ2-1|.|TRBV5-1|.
CASRSRDTQTYNEQFF
TGCGCCAGCAGATCCAGGGACACCCAAACCTACAATGAGCAGTTCTTC
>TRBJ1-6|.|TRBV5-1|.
CASSLGQGSSPLHF
TGCGCCAGCAGCTTGGGGCAGGGGAGTTCACCCCTCCACTTT
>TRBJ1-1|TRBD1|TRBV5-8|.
CASSSGQGRGPTEAFF
TGTGCCAGCAGCTCGGGACAGGGTAGGGGTCCCACTGAAGCTTTCTTT
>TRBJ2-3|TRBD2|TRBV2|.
CASGRGLAGRGDTQYF
TGTGCCAGCGGCCGGGGACTAGCGGGGCGGGGAGATACGCAGTATTTT
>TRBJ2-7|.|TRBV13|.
CASSLGLEGGRYEQYF
TGTGCCAGCAGCTTAGGCCTTGAGGGGGGGCGGTACGAGCAGTACTTC
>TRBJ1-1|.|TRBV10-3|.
CAIRDLNEAFF
TGTGCCATCAGGGACTTAAATGAAGCTTTCTTT
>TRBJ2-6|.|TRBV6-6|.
CASRDSFGANVLTF
TGTGCCAGCAGGGACAGTTTTGGGGCCAACGTCCTGACTTTC
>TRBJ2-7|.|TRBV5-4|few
CASSQIEQAVSYEQYF
TGTGCCAGCAGCCAGATTGAACAGGCGGTGTCCTACGAGCAGTACTTC
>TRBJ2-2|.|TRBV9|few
CASKGGNTGELFF
TGTGCCAGCAAAGGGGGGAACACCGGGGAGCTGTTTTTT
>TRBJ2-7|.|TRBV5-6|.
CASSGLTGSSYEQYF
TGTGCCAGCAGCGGGTTAACGGGAAGCTCCTACGAGCAGTACTTC
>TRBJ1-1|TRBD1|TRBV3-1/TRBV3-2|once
CASSQETGKSAFF
TGTGCCAGCAGCCAGGAGACAGGGAAGTCTGCTTTCTTT
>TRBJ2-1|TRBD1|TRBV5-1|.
CASSSTGGSYNEQFF
TGCGCCAGCAGTTCGACAGGGGGATCCTACAATGAGCAGTTCTTC
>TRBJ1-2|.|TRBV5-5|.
CASSLADNYGYTF
TGTGCCAGCAGCTTGGCAGATAACTATGGCTACACCTTC
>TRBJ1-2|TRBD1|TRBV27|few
CASRLLAPTGQGLVGYTF
TGTGCCAGCAGACTTCTAGCACCGACGGGACAGGGGTTGGTCGGCTACACCTTC
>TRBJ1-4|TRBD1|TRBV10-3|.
CAIGKGGTIEKLFF
TGTGCCATCGGGAAAGGGGGCACCATTGAAAAACTGTTTTTT
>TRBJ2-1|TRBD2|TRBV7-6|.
CASSLVAAGGAEQFF
TGTGCCAGCAGCTTAGTTGCTGCGGGGGGCGCTGAGCAGTTCTTC
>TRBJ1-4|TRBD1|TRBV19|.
CASTRTGGTNEKLFF
TGTGCCAGTACCAGGACAGGGGGGACTAATGAAAAACTGTTTTTT
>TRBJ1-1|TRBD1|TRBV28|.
CASRAGTGAFF
TGTGCCAGCAGGGCCGGGACAGGCGCTTTCTTT
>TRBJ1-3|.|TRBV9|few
CASSPWHSGNTIYF
TGTGCCAGCAGCCCCTGGCACTCTGGAAACACCATATATTTT
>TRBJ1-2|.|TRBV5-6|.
CASSSSLQGFNYGYTF
TGTGCCAGCAGCTCCTCTTTGCAGGGGTTTAACTATGGCTACACCTTC
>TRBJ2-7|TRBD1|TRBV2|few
CASNTVRDRGYEQYF
TGTGCCAGCAATACAGTCCGGGACAGGGGGTACGAGCAGTACTTC
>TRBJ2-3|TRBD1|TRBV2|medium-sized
CASNVGQPGNTQYF
TGTGCCAGCAACGTGGGACAGCCAGGAAATACGCAGTATTTT
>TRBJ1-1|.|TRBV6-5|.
CASSYGALQDEAFF
TGTGCCAGCAGTTACGGCGCCTTACAGGACGAAGCTTTCTTT
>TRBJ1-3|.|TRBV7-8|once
CASSKDGRSGNTIYF
TGTGCCAGCAGCAAAGACGGGAGGTCTGGAAACACCATATATTTT
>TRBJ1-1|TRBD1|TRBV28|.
CASSPRQGNTEAFF
TGTGCCAGCAGTCCACGACAGGGGAACACTGAAGCTTTCTTT